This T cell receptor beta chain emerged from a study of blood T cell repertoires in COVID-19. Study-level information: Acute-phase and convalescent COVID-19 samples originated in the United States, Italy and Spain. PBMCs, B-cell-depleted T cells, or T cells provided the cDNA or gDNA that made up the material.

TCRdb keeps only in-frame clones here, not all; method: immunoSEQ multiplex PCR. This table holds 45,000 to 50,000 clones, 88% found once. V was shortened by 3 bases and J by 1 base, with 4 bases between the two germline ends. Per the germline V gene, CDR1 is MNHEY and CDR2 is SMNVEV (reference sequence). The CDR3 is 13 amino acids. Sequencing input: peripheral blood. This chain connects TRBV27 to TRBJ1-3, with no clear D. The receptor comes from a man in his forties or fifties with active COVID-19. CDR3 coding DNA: TGTGCCAGCAGTTTGCGGTCTGGAAACACCATATATTTT. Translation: CASSLRSGNTIYF.